This T cell receptor (beta chain) was sequenced for a study of blood T cells in healthy people across ages. This clonotype appeared a few times. Its antigen is unknown. Total RNA was extracted at no less than 5.5 micrograms per sample. Study results and caveats: It was held that diversity estimates obtained from one million T cells represented underestimates.

V was cut by 8 bases and J by 3 bases, with 16 bases left in between. Germline values: CDR1 MDHEN, CDR2 SYDVKM. The CDR3 runs 14 residues. PCR was performed a second time for 7 to 11 cycles using a sample-barcoded 5' primer and a J-beta primer mix. All samples gave at least 2.5 million CDR3-containing paired-end reads. One entry per CDR3 protein, called by TCRdb with MiXCR from the 5' RACE reads. The table records hundreds of thousands of distinct CDR3 sequences, just over 55% of them present only once. The specimen sequenced was blood. The TCR sequence derives from a man aged 35 to 55 in good health. The chain employs TRBV28 and TRBJ2-5, with D tentatively TRBD1 or TRBD2 (5 bases each). CDR3 sequence: CASGKGSLEETQYF. The DNA of the CDR3 is TGTGCCAGCGGAAAGGGGAGTTTGGAAGAGACCCAGTACTTC.